This entry lists 29 T cell receptor beta chains sequenced from one sample in a study of spatial heterogeneity in lung cancer. Time point described: blood at routine non-recurrence follow-up after resection. TCRdb passed the 5' RACE reads through MiXCR, listing each CDR3 protein once. The table lists 72,000 or so distinct CDR3 sequences, 8% to 9.5% of them singletons. This material consisted of PBMCs, taken at follow-up. The receptors were sampled from a female donor with early-stage non-small cell lung cancer.

Many counts were recorded for this clonotype. This rearrangement joins TRBV12-3 or TRBV12-4 to TRBJ2-1; unclear D gene. The CDR3 contains 12 residues. Trimming took 4 bases from V and 9 from J, leaving 10 bases between them. The CDR3 sequence: CASSYVGSEQFF. CDR3 sequence (DNA): TGTGCCAGCAGTTACGTGGGGTCTGAGCAGTTCTTC.

Concerning this clonotype itself: Since a much larger clone is just one base distant, this may be a read error. This rearrangement joins TRBV29-1 to TRBJ2-1, with D maybe TRBD1 (7 bases). Germline V CDR1 and CDR2: SQVTM, ANQGSEA. The ends were cut back, 7 bases at V and 6 bases at J, with 19 bases in the middle. The CDR3 runs 14 residues. CDR3 protein: CSAEGATSLNEQFF. The CDR3 DNA reads TGCAGCGCGGAGGGGGCTACTAGCCTCAATGAGCAGTTCTTC.

This sequence joins TRBV19 and TRBJ2-6; tentatively, D is TRBD2 (6 bases). Between the trimmed V and J ends, which lost 7 bases and 2 bases, there was a span of 15 bases. CDR1 is LNHDA, CDR2 SQIVND, per germline (reference sequence). The CDR3 covers 16 residues. CDR3 nucleotide sequence: TGTGCCAGTATAAAGGAGGGCGCAGCTGGGGCCAACGTCCTGACTTTC. This translates into CASIKEGAAGANVLTF.

This clonotype was counted a few times. This chain links TRBV10-1 with TRBJ2-1; D is unclear. The CDR3 spans 13 residues. Germline V CDR1 and CDR2: WNHNN, SYGVQD (reference sequence). Deletions cut 0 bases from V and 8 bases from J, with 8 bases between. As DNA, the CDR3 is TGCGCCAGCAGTGAGTCAGGGCTCGATGAGCAGTTCTTC. This codes for CASSESGLDEQFF.

This clonotype was picked up many times. The chain uses TRBV5-1 and TRBJ2-2, with a possible D match to TRBD2 (6 bases). This CDR3 comprises 13 residues. Germline V gene sequence: CDR1 SGHRS, CDR2 YFSETQ. V lost 3 bases, J lost 4 bases, and 7 bases lay in between. CDR3 in amino acids: CASSSEGTGELFF. The CDR3 DNA reads TGCGCCAGCAGCTCGGAGGGCACCGGGGAGCTGTTTTTT.

This chain uses TRBV7-9 with TRBJ2-1; TRBD1 is a possible D gene (5 bases). V dropped 2 bases and J dropped 7 bases, with 9 bases sitting between them. Germline V gene lookup returns CDR1 SEHNR and CDR2 FQNEAQ (reference sequence). The CDR3 spans 13 residues. In DNA form, the CDR3 reads TGTGCCAGCAGCTTACCCGACAGTAATGAGCAGTTCTTC. Protein product: CASSLPDSNEQFF.

This clonotype occurred many times. The chain links TRBV14 to TRBJ2-4, with a tentative D call TRBD2 (6 bases). The V end lost 5 bases, the J end lost 5 bases, and 13 bases lay between the germline ends. In germline, CDR1 is SGHDN, CDR2 FVKESK. The CDR3 consists of 14 residues. CDR3 DNA sequence: TGTGCCAGCAGCAGGCGGGACGTGGAAAACATTCAGTACTTC. Protein: CASSRRDVENIQYF.

This clonotype has a count of ten or more. The chain combines TRBV11-2 with TRBJ2-7; tentatively, D is TRBD1 (5 bases). Germline loops: CDR1 SGHAT, CDR2 FQNNGV. Trimming pared 7 bases from V and 0 bases from J, leaving 10 bases between. The CDR3 contains 13 residues. CDR3 nucleotides: TGTGCCAGCACCATAGGGGTCTCCTACGAGCAGTACTTC. Amino acids: CASTIGVSYEQYF.

This clonotype was seen repeatedly, ten times or more. The J gene is TRBJ2-5, the V gene TRBV11-2, with 11 bases identical to TRBD2. The germline CDR1 and CDR2 sequences are SGHAT and FQNNGV. This CDR3 has 16 residues. The J segment lost 0 bases and the V segment lost 6 bases, leaving 6 bases of the junction unmatched. The CDR3 DNA follows: TGTGCCAGCAGTAAGACTAGCGGGACCCACCAAGAGACCCAGTACTTC. This codes for CASSKTSGTHQETQYF.

This clonotype was seen at least ten times. V and J are TRBV3-1 and TRBJ1-1, with TRBD1 identical over 7 bases. Per germline, CDR1 LGHDT and CDR2 YNNKEL (reference sequence). The V gene end was trimmed by 1 base and the J gene end by 6 bases; junction bases not matched to a gene: 11. The CDR3 covers 16 residues. The CDR3 DNA is TGTGCCAGCAGCCAAGGTTGGGCCAGGGGGGTCTCTGAAGCTTTCTTT. Encoded protein: CASSQGWARGVSEAFF.

The chain combines TRBV19 with TRBJ2-2; D ambiguous. The length of the CDR3 is 12 residues. Germline V gene data show CDR1 as LNHDA and CDR2 as SQIVND (reference sequence). V dropped 3 bases and J dropped 5 bases, with 4 bases sitting between them. The CDR3 sequence: CASSIATGELFF. CDR3 DNA: TGTGCCAGTAGTATTGCTACCGGGGAGCTGTTTTTT. Combining the CDR3 with reference TRBV19 and TRBJ2-2 gives the whole variable domain DGGITQSPKYLFRKEGQNVTLSCEQNLNHDAMYWYRQDPGQGLRLIYYSQIVNDFQKGDIAEGYSVSREKKESFPLTVTSAQKNPTAFYLCASSIATGELFFGEGSRLTVL.

This clonotype turned up a few times. Here the CDR3 reads CASSLEWGGRTEAFF. CDR3 in DNA: TGCGCCAGCAGCTTGGAGTGGGGTGGACGGACTGAAGCTTTCTTT. V is TRBV5-1 and J is TRBJ1-1; D unclear. The CDR3 extends over 15 amino acids. CDR1 is SGHRS, CDR2 YFSETQ, per germline. The V end lost 0 bases, the J end lost 5 bases, and 14 bases lay between the germline ends.

There are many counts of this clonotype. The gene calls are TRBV18 and TRBJ2-3; D remains ambiguous. Germline CDR1 and CDR2: KGHSH and LQKENI. This CDR3 has 11 amino acids. The V gene lost 4 bases and the J gene lost 5 bases, with 4 bases spanning the gap. CDR3 in amino acids: CASSQGDTQYF. The CDR3 DNA follows: TGTGCCAGCTCACAGGGAGATACGCAGTATTTT.

This clonotype has just a few counts. This chain connects TRBV9 to TRBJ2-7; 7 nucleotides line up with TRBD1. In germline, CDR1 is SGDLS, CDR2 YYNGEE. The CDR3 runs to 16 residues. J was trimmed by 1 base and V by 4 bases; bases with no gene match: 11. CDR3 coding DNA: TGTGCCAGCAGCCGGGAACCGGGGACAGCTTCCTACGAGCAGTACTTC. It yields the protein CASSREPGTASYEQYF.

The V gene is TRBV12-3 or TRBV12-4, the J gene TRBJ2-7; TRBD1 agrees at 11 bases. V trimming: 6 bases; J trimming: 6 bases; junction bases outside the gene matches: 4. This CDR3 spans 13 amino acids. The CDR3 sequence: CASSWDRGGEQYF. The CDR3 DNA reads as TGTGCCAGCAGCTGGGACAGGGGGGGCGAGCAGTACTTC.

This clonotype was picked up many times. J is TRBJ2-5 and V is TRBV18; 12 bases align to TRBD2. The germline CDR1 and CDR2 sequences are KGHSH and LQKENI. The CDR3 spans 16 residues. V shed 3 bases, J shed 3 bases, and the junction held 5 bases outside the gene matches. The CDR3 sequence is CASSPISSGREETQYF. The CDR3, as DNA: TGTGCCAGCTCACCGATCTCTAGCGGGAGGGAAGAGACCCAGTACTTC.

Comment on this clonotype: A junction boundary mismatches the germline segment, possibly from a read error. The chain couples TRBV2 to TRBJ2-1; D possibly corresponds to TRBD2 (6 bases). This CDR3 comprises 16 residues. The germline CDR1 and CDR2 sequences are SNHLY and FYNNEI. CDR3: CVSSAGRHPRVNEQFF. The CDR3 bases are TGTGTCAGCAGTGCGGGGCGGCACCCAAGGGTGAATGAGCAGTTCTTC.

This clonotype was detected a few times. The rearrangement links TRBV20-1 to TRBJ1-5; D gene unclear. Germline assignment: CDR1 DFQATT and CDR2 SNEGSKA (reference sequence). This CDR3 has 13 residues. The ends were cut back, 2 bases at V and 2 bases at J, with 7 bases in the middle. Here the CDR3 reads CSARPDGNQPQHF. CDR3 coding DNA: TGCAGTGCTAGACCCGACGGCAATCAGCCCCAGCATTTT.

This clonotype was seen repeatedly, ten times or more. The V call is TRBV20-1, the J call TRBJ1-5; maybe TRBD1 (6 bases). Trimming removed 6 bases from V and 2 bases from J, with 14 bases in between. Germline values: CDR1 DFQATT, CDR2 SNEGSKA (reference sequence). The CDR3 totals 14 residues. The CDR3 nucleotides read TGCAGTGCGACCGACAGGATCGGCAATCAGCCCCAGCATTTT. Protein sequence: CSATDRIGNQPQHF.

This clonotype was seen many times. J is TRBJ2-2 and V is TRBV4-2; D is ambiguous. This CDR3 spans 15 amino acids. In germline, CDR1 is LGHNA, CDR2 YNFKEQ. Trimming shortened V by 4 bases and J by 5 bases, and 14 bases separated the two germline ends. The chain's CDR3 is CASSRDVIGTGELFF. The DNA of the CDR3 is TGTGCCAGCAGCCGAGACGTCATAGGGACCGGGGAGCTGTTTTTT.

This clonotype has just a few counts. The chain carries TRBV5-4 and TRBJ2-1; the D gene is possibly TRBD1 (5 bases). The V gene lost 3 bases and the J gene lost 7 bases, with 14 bases spanning the gap. CDR1 is SGHNT and CDR2 is YYREEE in the germline V gene (reference sequence). There are 14 residues in the CDR3. The CDR3 bases are TGTGCCAGCAGCTCTAGGCAGGGTGAGAATGAGCAGTTCTTC. Protein: CASSSRQGENEQFF. Drawing the rest from reference TRBV5-4 and TRBJ2-1, the complete variable domain is ETGVTQSPTHLIKTRGQQVTLRCSSQSGHNTVSWYQQALGQGPQFIFQYYREEENGRGNFPPRFSGLQFPNYSSELNVNALELDDSALYLCASSSRQGENEQFFGPGTRLTVL.

This clonotype was detected only a few times. V and J are TRBV27 and TRBJ2-1, with 9 bases aligning to TRBD2. The V gene end was trimmed by 2 bases and the J gene end by 5 bases; junction bases not matched to a gene: 1. There are 14 residues in the CDR3. Germline V gene data show CDR1 as MNHEY and CDR2 as SMNVEV (reference sequence). The CDR3 reads CASSLRTSDNEQFF. CDR3 bases: TGTGCCAGCAGTTTAAGGACTAGCGACAATGAGCAGTTCTTC.

This clonotype came up a few times. This chain connects TRBV12-3 or TRBV12-4 to TRBJ1-5; no clear D. This CDR3 contains 16 residues. V was pared by 1 base and J by 1 base, with 11 bases between. CDR3 coding DNA: TGTGCCAGCAGTTTAGGAGACGGGTGGAGCAATCAGCCCCAGCATTTT. Protein product: CASSLGDGWSNQPQHF.

In this sample, this clonotype turned up a few times. J is TRBJ2-7 and V is TRBV7-2; perhaps TRBD1 as D (5 bases). V gave up 1 base and J gave up 3 bases, with 16 bases separating them. Germline CDR1 reads SGHTA; CDR2 reads FQGNSA. This CDR3 spans 16 amino acids. The CDR3 here is CASSLVAGISNYEQYF. CDR3 nucleotide sequence: TGTGCCAGCAGCTTAGTGGCAGGGATCTCGAACTACGAGCAGTACTTC.

On this clonotype: This clone may be a read error of a much larger clone one base away. The chain combines TRBV19 with TRBJ2-2, with D tentatively TRBD1 or TRBD2 (5 bases each). Trimming pared 11 bases from V and 5 bases from J, leaving 18 bases between. Germline V CDR1 and CDR2: LNHDA, SQIVND (reference sequence). The CDR3 consists of 14 residues. The CDR3 sequence is CACKVWGTTGELFF. The DNA for the CDR3 is TGTGCCTGTAAGGTTTGGGGGACGACCGGGGAGCTGTTTTTT.

This clonotype was observed at least ten times. V usage is TRBV6-1 and J usage is TRBJ2-5, with 7 nucleotides matching TRBD1. Germline assignment: CDR1 MNHNS and CDR2 SASEGT. After removal of 7 bases from V and 1 base from J, the junction contained 6 bases not matched to a gene. The CDR3 spans 14 residues. The CDR3 DNA reads TGTGCCAGCATAAAGGGGGCTCGCCAAGAGACCCAGTACTTC. Encoded protein: CASIKGARQETQYF.

The chain combines TRBV5-1 with TRBJ2-5; 9 nucleotides agree with TRBD2. The J segment lost 4 bases and the V segment lost 4 bases, leaving 8 bases of the junction unmatched. Germline-derived CDR1 and CDR2 are SGHRS and YFSETQ. This CDR3 contains 15 residues. The CDR3 reads CASSTLAGERETQYF. The CDR3, as DNA: TGCGCCAGCAGCACATTAGCGGGAGAGAGAGAGACCCAGTACTTC.

The genes are TRBV5-1 and TRBJ2-2, with D perhaps matching TRBD2 (5 bases). Germline CDR1 and CDR2: SGHRS and YFSETQ. Trimming stripped 0 bases from V and 2 bases from J, with 8 bases between. The CDR3 is 15 residues long. The CDR3 DNA is TGCGCCAGCAGCTTGGAAAGCGGTAACACCGGGGAGCTGTTTTTT. Translated, it gives CASSLESGNTGELFF. Combining the CDR3 with reference TRBV5-1 and TRBJ2-2 gives the whole variable domain KAGVTQTPRYLIKTRGQQVTLSCSPISGHRSVSWYQQTPGQGLQFLFEYFSETQRNKGNFPGRFSGRQFSNSRSEMNVSTLELGDSALYLCASSLESGNTGELFFGEGSRLTVL.

In this sample, this clonotype turned up many times. The rearrangement joins TRBV29-1 to TRBJ1-5, with a weak D call TRBD1 (6 bases). Trimming removed 6 bases from V and 7 bases from J, with 13 bases in between. The CDR3 covers 12 residues. Germline CDR1 SQVTM, CDR2 ANQGSEA. The CDR3 coding sequence is TGCAGCGTCGGCACAGGGCCCCAGCCCCAGCATTTT. Residues: CSVGTGPQPQHF.